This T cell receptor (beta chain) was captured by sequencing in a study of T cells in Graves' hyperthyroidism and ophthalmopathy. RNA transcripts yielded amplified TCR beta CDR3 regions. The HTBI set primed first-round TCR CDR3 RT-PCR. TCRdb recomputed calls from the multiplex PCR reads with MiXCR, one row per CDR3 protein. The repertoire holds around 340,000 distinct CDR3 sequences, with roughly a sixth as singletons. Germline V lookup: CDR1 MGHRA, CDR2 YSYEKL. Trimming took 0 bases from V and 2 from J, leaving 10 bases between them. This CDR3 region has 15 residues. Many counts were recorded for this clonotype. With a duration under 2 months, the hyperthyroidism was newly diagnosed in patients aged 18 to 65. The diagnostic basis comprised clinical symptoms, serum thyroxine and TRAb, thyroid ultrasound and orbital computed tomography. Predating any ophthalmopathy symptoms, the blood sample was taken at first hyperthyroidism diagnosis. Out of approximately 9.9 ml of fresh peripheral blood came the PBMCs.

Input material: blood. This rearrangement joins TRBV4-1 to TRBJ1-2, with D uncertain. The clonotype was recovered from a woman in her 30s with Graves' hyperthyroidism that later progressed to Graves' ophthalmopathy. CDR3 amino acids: CASSQEERRNYGYTF. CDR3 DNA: TGCGCCAGCAGCCAAGAGGAAAGGAGGAACTATGGCTACACCTTC.